Included here is one TCR beta chain sequence, with context. What it recognizes is unknown. The sample comes from a study of cytomegalovirus exposure and HLA in healthy donors. General study points: Relative to equally common others, HLA-associated TCR beta chains showed greater clonal expansion in a later analysis.

Vbeta (60) and Jbeta (13) primers were used in the PCR. Produced via immunoSEQ multiplex PCR; TCRdb's table is partial and in-frame only. This sample yields 130,000 to 150,000 clones, of which roughly 80% are seen a single time; 3% belongs to the top ten. This CDR3 has 14 amino acids. With 4 bases removed from V and 8 bases from J, the gap between germline ends came to 15 bases. The germline V gene has CDR1 SNHLY and CDR2 FYNNEI. The sequence derives from a man in his forties in good health and CMV-seropositive. The material sequenced was PBMCs. J is TRBJ2-1 and V is TRBV2; weak D call: TRBD2 (5 bases). This CDR3 is CASSAGLVKDEQFF. As DNA, the CDR3 is TGTGCCAGCAGTGCCGGACTTGTGAAGGATGAGCAGTTCTTC.